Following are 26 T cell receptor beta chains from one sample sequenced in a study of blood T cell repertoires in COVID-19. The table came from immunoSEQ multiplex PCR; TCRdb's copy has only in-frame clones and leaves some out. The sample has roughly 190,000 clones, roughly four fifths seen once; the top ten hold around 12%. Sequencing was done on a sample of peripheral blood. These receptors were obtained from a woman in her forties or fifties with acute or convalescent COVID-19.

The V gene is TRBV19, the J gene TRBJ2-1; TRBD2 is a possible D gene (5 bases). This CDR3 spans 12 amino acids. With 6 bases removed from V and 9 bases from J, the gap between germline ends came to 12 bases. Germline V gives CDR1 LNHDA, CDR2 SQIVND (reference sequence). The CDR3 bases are TGTGCCAGTAGCTTCCTAGGAGGTGAGCAGTTCTTC. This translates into CASSFLGGEQFF.

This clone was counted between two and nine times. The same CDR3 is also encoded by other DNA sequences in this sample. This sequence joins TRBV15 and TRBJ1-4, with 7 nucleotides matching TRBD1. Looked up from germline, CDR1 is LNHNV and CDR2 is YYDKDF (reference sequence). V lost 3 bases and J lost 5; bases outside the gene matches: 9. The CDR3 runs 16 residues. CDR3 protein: CATSRGTGTVNEKLFF. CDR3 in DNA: TGTGCCACCAGCAGGGGTACCGGGACAGTAAATGAAAAACTGTTTTTT.

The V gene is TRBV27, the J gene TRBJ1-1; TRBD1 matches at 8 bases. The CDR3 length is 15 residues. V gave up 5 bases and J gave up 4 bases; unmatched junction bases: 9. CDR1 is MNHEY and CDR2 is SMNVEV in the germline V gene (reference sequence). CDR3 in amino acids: CASSASGQGATEAFF. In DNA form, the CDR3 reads TGTGCCAGCAGTGCCAGTGGTCAGGGGGCCACTGAAGCTTTCTTT.

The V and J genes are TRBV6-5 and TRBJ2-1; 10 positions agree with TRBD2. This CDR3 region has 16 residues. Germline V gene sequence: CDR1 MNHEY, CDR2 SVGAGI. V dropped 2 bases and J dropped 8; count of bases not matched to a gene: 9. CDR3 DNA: TGTGCCAGCAGTTACGGGCTAGCGGGAGCAAAAGATGAGCAGTTCTTC. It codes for CASSYGLAGAKDEQFF.

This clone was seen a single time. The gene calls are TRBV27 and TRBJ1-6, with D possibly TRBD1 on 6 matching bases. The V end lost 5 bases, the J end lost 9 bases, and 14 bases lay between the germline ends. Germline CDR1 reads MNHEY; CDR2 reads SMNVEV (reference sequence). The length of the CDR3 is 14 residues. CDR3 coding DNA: TGTGCCAGCAGTAGAGGACAGAATACTTCACCCCTCCACTTT. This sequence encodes CASSRGQNTSPLHF.

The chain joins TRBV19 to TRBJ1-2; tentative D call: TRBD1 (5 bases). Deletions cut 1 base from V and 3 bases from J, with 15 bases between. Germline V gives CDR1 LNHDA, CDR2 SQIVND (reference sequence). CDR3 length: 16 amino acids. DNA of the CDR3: TGTGCCAGTAGTATAGGAGGCGGGACCTCCTACTATGGCTACACCTTC. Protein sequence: CASSIGGGTSYYGYTF. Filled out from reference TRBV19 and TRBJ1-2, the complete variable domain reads DGGITQSPKYLFRKEGQNVTLSCEQNLNHDAMYWYRQDPGQGLRLIYYSQIVNDFQKGDIAEGYSVSREKKESFPLTVTSAQKNPTAFYLCASSIGGGTSYYGYTFGSGTRLTVV.

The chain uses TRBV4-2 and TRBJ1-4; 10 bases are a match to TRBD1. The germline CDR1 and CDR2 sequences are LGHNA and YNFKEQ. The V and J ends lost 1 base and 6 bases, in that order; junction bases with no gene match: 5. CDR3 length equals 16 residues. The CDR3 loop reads CASSQAVGTGDEKLFF. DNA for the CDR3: TGTGCCAGCAGCCAAGCTGTGGGGACAGGGGATGAAAAACTGTTTTTT.

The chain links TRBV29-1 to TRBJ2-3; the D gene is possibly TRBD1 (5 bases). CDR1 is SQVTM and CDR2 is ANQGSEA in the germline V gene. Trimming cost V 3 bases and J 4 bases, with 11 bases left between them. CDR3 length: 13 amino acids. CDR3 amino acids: CSVDHKGSDTQYF. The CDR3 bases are TGCAGCGTTGATCATAAGGGGTCAGATACGCAGTATTTT.

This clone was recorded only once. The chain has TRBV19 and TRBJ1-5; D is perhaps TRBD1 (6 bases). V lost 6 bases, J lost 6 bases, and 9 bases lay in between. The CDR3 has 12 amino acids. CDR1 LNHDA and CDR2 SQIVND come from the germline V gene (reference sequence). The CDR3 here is CASSPRGQPQHF. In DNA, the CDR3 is TGTGCCAGTAGCCCCAGGGGTCAGCCCCAGCATTTT.

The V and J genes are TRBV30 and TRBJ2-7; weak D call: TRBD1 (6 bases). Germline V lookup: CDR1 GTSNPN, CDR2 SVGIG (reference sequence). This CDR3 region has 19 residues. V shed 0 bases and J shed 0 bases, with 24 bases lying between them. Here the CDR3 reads CAWSVLGQLRRSSSYEQYF. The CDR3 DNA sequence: TGTGCCTGGAGTGTACTCGGACAGCTCCGGCGATCCAGCTCCTACGAGCAGTACTTC.

DNA of the CDR3: TGTGCCAGTAGTGAGCGGAGGTCCTACGAGCAGTACTTC. This encodes CASSERRSYEQYF. The chain carries TRBV19 and TRBJ2-7, with D perhaps matching TRBD2 (5 bases). With 5 bases removed from V and 1 base from J, the gap between germline ends came to 9 bases. The CDR3 has 13 residues. Germline CDR1 reads LNHDA; CDR2 reads SQIVND (reference sequence).

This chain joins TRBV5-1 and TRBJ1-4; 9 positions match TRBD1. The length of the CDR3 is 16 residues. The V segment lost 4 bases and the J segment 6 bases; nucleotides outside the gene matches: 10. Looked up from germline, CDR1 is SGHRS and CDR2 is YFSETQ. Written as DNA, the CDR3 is TGCGCCAGCAGCCCGGGACAGGGCGTTAAAGATGAAAAACTGTTTTTT. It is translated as CASSPGQGVKDEKLFF.

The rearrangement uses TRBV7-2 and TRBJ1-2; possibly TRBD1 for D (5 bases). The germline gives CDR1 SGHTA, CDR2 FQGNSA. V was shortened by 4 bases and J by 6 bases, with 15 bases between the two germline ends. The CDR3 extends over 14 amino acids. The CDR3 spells CASSYAGTRDGYTF. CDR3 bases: TGTGCCAGCAGCTATGCCGGGACTCGCGATGGCTACACCTTC.

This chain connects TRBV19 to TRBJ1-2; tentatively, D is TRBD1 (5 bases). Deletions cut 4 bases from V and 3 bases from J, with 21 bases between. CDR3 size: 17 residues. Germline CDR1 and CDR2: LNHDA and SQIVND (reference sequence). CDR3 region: CASSRDGRASSDYGYTF. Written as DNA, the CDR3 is TGTGCCAGTAGTAGGGATGGCAGGGCCTCCTCGGACTATGGCTACACCTTC.

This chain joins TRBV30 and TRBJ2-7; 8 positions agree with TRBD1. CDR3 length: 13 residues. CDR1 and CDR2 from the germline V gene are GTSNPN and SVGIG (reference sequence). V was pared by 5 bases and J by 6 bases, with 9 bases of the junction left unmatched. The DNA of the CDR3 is TGTGCCTGGTCCAGACAGGGGACGGGCGAGCAGTACTTC. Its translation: CAWSRQGTGEQYF.

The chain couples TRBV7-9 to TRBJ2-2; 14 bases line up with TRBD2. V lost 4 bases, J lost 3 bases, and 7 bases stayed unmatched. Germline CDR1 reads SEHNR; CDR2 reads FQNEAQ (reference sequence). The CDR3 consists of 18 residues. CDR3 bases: TGTGCCAGCAGCTCCGGGACTAGCGGGAGAAGGGACACCGGGGAGCTGTTTTTT. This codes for CASSSGTSGRRDTGELFF.

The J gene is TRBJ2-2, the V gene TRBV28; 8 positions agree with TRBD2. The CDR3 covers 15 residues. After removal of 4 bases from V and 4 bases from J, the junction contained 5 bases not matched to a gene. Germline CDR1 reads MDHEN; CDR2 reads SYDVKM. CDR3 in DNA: TGTGCCAGCAGTTCCGGACTAGCAGTCACCGGGGAGCTGTTTTTT. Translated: CASSSGLAVTGELFF.

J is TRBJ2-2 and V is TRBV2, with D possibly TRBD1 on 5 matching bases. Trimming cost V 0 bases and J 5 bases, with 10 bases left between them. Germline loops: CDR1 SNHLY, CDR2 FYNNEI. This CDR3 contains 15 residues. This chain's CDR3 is CASSEAFSGTGELFF. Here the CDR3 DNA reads TGTGCCAGCAGTGAAGCGTTTTCAGGGACCGGGGAGCTGTTTTTT.

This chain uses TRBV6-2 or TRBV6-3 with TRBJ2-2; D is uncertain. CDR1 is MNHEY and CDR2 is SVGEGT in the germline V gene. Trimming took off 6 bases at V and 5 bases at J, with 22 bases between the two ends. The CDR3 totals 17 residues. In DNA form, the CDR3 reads TGTGCCAGCAGCCGTAGCAAAACCATGATCGAGACCGGGGAGCTGTTTTTT. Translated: CASSRSKTMIETGELFF.

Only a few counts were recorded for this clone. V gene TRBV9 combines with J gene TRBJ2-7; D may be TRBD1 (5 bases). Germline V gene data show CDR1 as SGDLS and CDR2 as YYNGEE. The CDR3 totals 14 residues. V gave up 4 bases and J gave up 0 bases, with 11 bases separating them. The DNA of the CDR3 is TGTGCCAGCAGCACGGACACCGGCTCCTACGAGCAGTACTTC. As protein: CASSTDTGSYEQYF.

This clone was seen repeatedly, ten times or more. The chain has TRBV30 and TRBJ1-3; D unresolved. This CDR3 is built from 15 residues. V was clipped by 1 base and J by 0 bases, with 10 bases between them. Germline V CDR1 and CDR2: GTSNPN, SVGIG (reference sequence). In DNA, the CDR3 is TGTGCCTGGAGTGCCCACTCCCGCTCTGGAAACACCATATATTTT. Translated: CAWSAHSRSGNTIYF.

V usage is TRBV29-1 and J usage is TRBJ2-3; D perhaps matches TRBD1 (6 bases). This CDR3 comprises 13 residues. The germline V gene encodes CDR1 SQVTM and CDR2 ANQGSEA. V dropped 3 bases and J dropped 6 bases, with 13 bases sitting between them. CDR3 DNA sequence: TGCAGCGTTGAGGGGGCAGGGTCCGATACGCAGTATTTT. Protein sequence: CSVEGAGSDTQYF.

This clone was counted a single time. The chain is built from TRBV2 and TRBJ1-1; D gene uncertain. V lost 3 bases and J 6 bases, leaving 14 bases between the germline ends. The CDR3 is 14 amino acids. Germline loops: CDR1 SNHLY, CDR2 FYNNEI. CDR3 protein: CASSDREGIPEAFF. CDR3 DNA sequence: TGTGCCAGCAGTGATAGGGAGGGAATCCCTGAAGCTTTCTTT.

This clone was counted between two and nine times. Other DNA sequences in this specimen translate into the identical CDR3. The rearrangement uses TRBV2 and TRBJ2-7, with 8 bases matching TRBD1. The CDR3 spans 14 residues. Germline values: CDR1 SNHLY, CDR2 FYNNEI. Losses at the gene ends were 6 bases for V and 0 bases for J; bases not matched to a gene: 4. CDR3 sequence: CASRGQVSSYEQYF. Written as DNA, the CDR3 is TGTGCCAGCAGGGGACAGGTGAGCTCCTACGAGCAGTACTTC.

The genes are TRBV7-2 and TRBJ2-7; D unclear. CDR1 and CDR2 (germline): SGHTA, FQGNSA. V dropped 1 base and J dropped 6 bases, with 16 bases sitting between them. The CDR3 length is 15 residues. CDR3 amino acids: CASSLDNLRRSEQYF. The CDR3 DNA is TGTGCCAGCAGCTTAGACAACCTTCGACGGAGCGAGCAGTACTTC.

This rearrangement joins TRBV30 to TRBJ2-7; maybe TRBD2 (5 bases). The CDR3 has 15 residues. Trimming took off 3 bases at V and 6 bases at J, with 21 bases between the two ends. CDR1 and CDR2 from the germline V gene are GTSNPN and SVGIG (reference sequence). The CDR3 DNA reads TGTGCCTGGAGCGTCTCGGGCGGAGGCCGTGGCGAGCAGTACTTC. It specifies CAWSVSGGGRGEQYF.